A single sample gave rise to the 8 T cell receptor beta chains below, sequenced in a study of OX40 agonist ivuxolimab in advanced cancers. Produced via immunoSEQ multiplex PCR; TCRdb's table is partial and in-frame only. Of 45,000 to 60,000 clones listed, approximately 92% are singletons. Sequencing used CD4+ or CD8+ T cells sorted from blood, obtained in a trial of the OX40 agonist ivuxolimab. Receptors were obtained from an adult with an advanced solid tumor such as melanoma, head and neck, liver or kidney cancer.

The genes are TRBV7-9 and TRBJ1-1; 11 nucleotides match TRBD1. The germline V gene encodes CDR1 SEHNR and CDR2 FQNEAQ (reference sequence). V lost 5 bases to trimming and J lost 3 bases; unmatched junction nucleotides: 2. The length of the CDR3 is 14 residues. CDR3 region: CASSRTGGYTEAFF. The CDR3 nucleotides are TGTGCCAGCAGCCGGACAGGGGGCTACACTGAAGCTTTCTTT.

CDR3 bases: TGTGCCAGCAGCCCCGGGACTAGCGGGATCTCCTACGAGCAGTACTTC. This sequence encodes CASSPGTSGISYEQYF. The chain is built from TRBV7-9 and TRBJ2-7, with 13 bases aligning to TRBD2. The germline V gene has CDR1 SEHNR and CDR2 FQNEAQ (reference sequence). This CDR3 has 16 residues. V shed 5 bases, J shed 0 bases, and the junction held 4 bases outside the gene matches.

This rearrangement joins TRBV2 to TRBJ2-6; D might be TRBD1 or TRBD2, each matching 5 bases. The CDR3 sequence is 13 residues long. V lost 4 bases, J lost 8 bases, and 9 bases lay in between. Per germline, CDR1 SNHLY and CDR2 FYNNEI. In DNA form, the CDR3 reads TGTGCCAGCAGTGGAGGGGTAACCAACGTCCTGACTTTC. It specifies CASSGGVTNVLTF.

V usage is TRBV21-1 and J usage is TRBJ2-7; TRBD2, the table's D call, was not compared with the DNA. TRBV21-1 constitutes a pseudogene. The CDR3 runs 16 residues. As DNA, the CDR3 is TGTGCCAGCTTTACGAACGTAGCGGTCTTATCCTACGAGCAGTACTTC. Translated: CASFTNVAVLSYEQYF.

Remarks on this clone: The identical CDR3 is also encoded by other nucleotide sequences in the sample. The V gene is TRBV27, the J gene TRBJ2-6; D gene unclear. The V gene's germline CDR1 is MNHEY and CDR2 SMNVEV (reference sequence). Deletions cut 3 bases from V and 1 base from J, with 1 base between. The CDR3 has 13 residues. Here the CDR3 DNA reads TGTGCCAGCAGTTTGTCTGGGGCCAACGTCCTGACTTTC. Amino acids: CASSLSGANVLTF.

Remarks on this clone: One end of the junction fails to match germline, which may point to a read error. The chain links TRBV6-5 to TRBJ2-7; 8 bases agree with TRBD1. This CDR3 is built from 11 residues. CDR1 MNHEY and CDR2 SVGAGI come from the germline V gene. In DNA form, the CDR3 reads TGTGCCAGCAGTTACGGACAGGGATGGAACTTC. It codes for CASSYGQGWNF.

The chain couples TRBV6-5 to TRBJ2-7; 8 bases map to TRBD2. Germline-derived CDR1 and CDR2 are MNHEY and SVGAGI. The CDR3 length is 15 residues. V shed 8 bases and J 1 base; nucleotides not matched to a gene: 10. CDR3: CASGVSGGGSYEQYF. The CDR3 DNA is TGTGCCAGCGGGGTGAGCGGGGGAGGGTCCTACGAGCAGTACTTC.

The chain has TRBV19 and TRBJ2-1; D gene uncertain. V was pared by 6 bases and J by 2 bases, with 8 bases between. The CDR3 covers 13 residues. CDR1 is LNHDA, CDR2 SQIVND, per germline (reference sequence). The CDR3: CASRAAAYNEQFF. Here the CDR3 DNA reads TGTGCCAGTAGGGCGGCAGCCTACAATGAGCAGTTCTTC. Full variable domain (remainder filled in from reference TRBV19 and TRBJ2-1): DGGITQSPKYLFRKEGQNVTLSCEQNLNHDAMYWYRQDPGQGLRLIYYSQIVNDFQKGDIAEGYSVSREKKESFPLTVTSAQKNPTAFYLCASRAAAYNEQFFGPGTRLTVL.